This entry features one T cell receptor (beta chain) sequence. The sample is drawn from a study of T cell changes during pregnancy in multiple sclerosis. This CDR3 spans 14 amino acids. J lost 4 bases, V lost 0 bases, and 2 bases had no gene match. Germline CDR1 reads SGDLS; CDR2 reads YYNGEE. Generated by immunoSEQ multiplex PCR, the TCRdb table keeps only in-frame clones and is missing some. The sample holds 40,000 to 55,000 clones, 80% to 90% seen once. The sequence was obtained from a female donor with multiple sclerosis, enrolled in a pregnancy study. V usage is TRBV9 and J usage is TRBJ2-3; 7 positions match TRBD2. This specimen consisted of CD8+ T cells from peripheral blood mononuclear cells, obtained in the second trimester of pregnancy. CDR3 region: CASSVVGGADTQYF. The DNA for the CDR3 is TGTGCCAGCAGCGTAGTTGGGGGGGCAGATACGCAGTATTTT.